Below, 27 T cell receptor beta chains from the same sample are listed, as sequenced in a study of molecular identifiers for immune sequencing clone quantification. TCRdb itself ran the PCR reads through MiXCR, one entry per CDR3 protein. The sample holds tens of thousands of distinct CDR3 sequences; about 19% are singletons and the top ten take approximately 1.5%. Sequencing input: naive CD8+ T cells from blood, with Jurkat cell RNA spiked in. Regarding subset: FACS-sorted CD8+CD4-CCR7+CD45RA+ naive T cells. All receptors derive from a human donor in good health. Some libraries in this study had Jurkat cell RNA spiked in.

The sample holds a few counts of this clonotype. V is TRBV27 and J is TRBJ2-7; 10 bases are a match to TRBD2. The CDR3 totals 13 residues. The trim removed 8 bases at V and 4 bases at J, leaving 5 bases unmatched. Germline CDR1 and CDR2: MNHEY and SMNVEV (reference sequence). CDR3 bases: TGTGCCAGCGGACTAGCGGCCACGTACGAGCAGTACTTC. Protein sequence: CASGLAATYEQYF.

This clonotype was seen at least ten times. V gene TRBV20-1 combines with J gene TRBJ2-7; no reliable D call. The CDR3 contains 14 residues. Germline V lookup: CDR1 DFQATT, CDR2 SNEGSKA (reference sequence). V was cut by 1 base and J by 4 bases, with 14 bases left in between. Here the CDR3 reads CSARGPGSGYEQYF. DNA for the CDR3: TGCAGTGCTAGAGGTCCCGGCAGTGGGTACGAGCAGTACTTC.

This clonotype was seen ten or more times. The rearrangement links TRBV27 to TRBJ2-1; maybe TRBD2 (5 bases). The ends were cut back, 6 bases at V and 9 bases at J, with 12 bases in the middle. The CDR3 length is 12 residues. Per germline, CDR1 MNHEY and CDR2 SMNVEV (reference sequence). The CDR3 sequence is CASRGLRAEQFF. The CDR3 DNA sequence: TGTGCCAGCAGAGGACTGCGCGCTGAGCAGTTCTTC.

This clonotype was recorded many times. J is TRBJ2-1 and V is TRBV19; D gene unclear. The V end was cut by 1 base, the J end by 7 bases, with 8 bases between. The germline V gene has CDR1 LNHDA and CDR2 SQIVND (reference sequence). This CDR3 has 13 amino acids. This chain's CDR3 is CASSIVVGNEQFF. The CDR3 DNA reads as TGTGCCAGTAGTATAGTTGTGGGGAATGAGCAGTTCTTC.

This clonotype turned up a few times. The germline gene is not matched at one end of the junction; a read error may be the cause. Here the CDR3 reads CASSLEMSYEQHF. In DNA form, the CDR3 reads TGTGCCAGCAGCTTAGAGATGAGCTACGAGCAGCACTTC. The chain recombines TRBV7-6 with TRBJ2-7; D remains ambiguous. CDR1 and CDR2 (germline): SGHVS, FNYEAQ. This CDR3 comprises 13 residues.

This clonotype showed up many times. CDR3 region: CASSDRLAGVPTQYF. Written as DNA, the CDR3 is TGTGCCAGCAGTGATAGACTAGCGGGAGTCCCTACGCAGTATTTT. The rearrangement uses TRBV2 and TRBJ2-3; TRBD2 aligns across 12 bases. The CDR3 sequence is 15 residues long. Germline values: CDR1 SNHLY, CDR2 FYNNEI. Trimming removed 3 bases from V and 8 bases from J; junction bases left unmatched: 6.

Of note for this clonotype: One junction end does not reproduce the germline sequence, and a read error may be involved. V gene TRBV28 combines with J gene TRBJ2-5; D not certain. The germline CDR1 and CDR2 sequences are MDHEN and SYDVKM. The CDR3 length is 13 residues. The CDR3 DNA is TGTGCCGGCAGTTTCGATATGAAGGAGACCCAGTACTTC. This encodes CAGSFDMKETQYF.

This clonotype was seen a handful of times. The chain has TRBV28 and TRBJ1-1; D is uncertain. CDR3 length equals 12 residues. V lost 3 bases to trimming and J lost 7 bases, with 9 bases between them. Germline CDR1 and CDR2: MDHEN and SYDVKM. The CDR3 is CASSFSGSEAFF. The CDR3, as DNA: TGTGCCAGCAGTTTCAGCGGAAGTGAAGCTTTCTTT.

This clonotype appeared many times. This chain uses TRBV28 with TRBJ1-4; TRBD1 might be the D (6 bases). V was trimmed by 2 bases and J by 3 bases, leaving 10 bases between them. The V gene's germline CDR1 is MDHEN and CDR2 SYDVKM. The CDR3 length is 15 residues. This chain's CDR3 is CASSLRDIANEKLFF. The CDR3 nucleotides are TGTGCCAGCAGTTTAAGGGACATAGCTAATGAAAAACTGTTTTTT.

A remark on this clonotype: A read error may explain this, as a much larger clone is one base away. V and J are TRBV6-1 and TRBJ2-3; D is undetermined. The DNA end is a closer match to TRBJ1-5, so the J assignment may be wrong. The CDR3 is 14 residues long. Germline CDR1 reads MNHNS; CDR2 reads SASEGT. Written as DNA, the CDR3 is TGTGCCAGCAGTGTCAGGCCAAGCACAGATACGCAGCATTTT. This codes for CASSVRPSTDTQHF.

This clonotype appeared many times. The J gene is TRBJ2-7, the V gene TRBV19; no reliable D call. This CDR3 has 15 amino acids. Germline V lookup: CDR1 LNHDA, CDR2 SQIVND (reference sequence). The V end lost 5 bases, the J end lost 1 base, and 15 bases lay between the germline ends. Here the CDR3 reads CASSLGFSTSYEQYF. The CDR3, as DNA: TGTGCCAGTAGTCTTGGGTTTTCGACTTCCTACGAGCAGTACTTC.

This clonotype appeared many times. The rearrangement links TRBV9 to TRBJ1-4, with D tentatively TRBD1 (5 bases). The V gene's germline CDR1 is SGDLS and CDR2 YYNGEE. CDR3 length equals 15 residues. Between the trimmed V and J ends, which lost 0 bases and 5 bases, there was a span of 11 bases. CDR3 DNA sequence: TGTGCCAGCAGCGTAGGACAGCTTCAAAATGAAAAACTGTTTTTT. It is translated as CASSVGQLQNEKLFF.

In this sample, this clonotype turned up many times. The chain uses TRBV29-1 and TRBJ2-1; D assignment may be TRBD1 or TRBD2 (5 bases each). In germline, CDR1 is SQVTM, CDR2 ANQGSEA. Trimming shortened V by 6 bases and J by 4 bases, and 16 bases separated the two germline ends. The CDR3 length is 14 residues. CDR3 sequence reads: CSVGERGEYNEQFF. The CDR3 DNA sequence: TGCAGCGTGGGTGAGAGGGGCGAATACAATGAGCAGTTCTTC.

This clonotype is labeled as medium-sized. This chain links TRBV7-2 with TRBJ2-7; 9 bases are shared with TRBD2. This CDR3 has 14 amino acids. Trimming removed 5 bases from V and 6 bases from J; junction bases left unmatched: 8. CDR1 and CDR2 from the germline V gene are SGHTA and FQGNSA. CDR3 in DNA: TGTGCCAGCAGCGCCCCGGGACTAGCTCCCGAGCAGTACTTC. This codes for CASSAPGLAPEQYF.

This clonotype has ten or more counts. The rearrangement links TRBV29-1 to TRBJ2-7; 7 bases line up with TRBD2. Germline V gene data show CDR1 as SQVTM and CDR2 as ANQGSEA. Germline trimming cut 6 bases from V and 4 bases from J; bases unmatched to any gene: 9. The CDR3 length is 13 residues. CDR3 in amino acids: CSVAGGSKYEQYF. DNA of the CDR3: TGCAGCGTGGCAGGCGGGAGCAAATACGAGCAGTACTTC.

This clonotype has a handful of counts. The V and J genes are TRBV27 and TRBJ1-3, with D possibly being TRBD1 (5 bases). The CDR3 is 14 residues long. CDR1 and CDR2 from the germline V gene are MNHEY and SMNVEV (reference sequence). V dropped 3 bases and J dropped 1 base, with 7 bases sitting between them. The CDR3: CASSFGGSGNTIYF. Written as DNA, the CDR3 is TGTGCCAGCAGTTTCGGGGGTTCTGGAAACACCATATATTTT.

This clonotype was seen many times. This chain uses TRBV13 with TRBJ2-4; D is ambiguous. Germline values: CDR1 PRHDT, CDR2 FYEKMQ (reference sequence). The CDR3 has 16 amino acids. The ends were cut back, 5 bases at V and 0 bases at J, with 14 bases in the middle. The CDR3 protein is CASSPRLTVAKNIQYF. The CDR3 nucleotides read TGTGCCAGCAGCCCTCGCCTAACCGTAGCCAAAAACATTCAGTACTTC.

The sample holds many counts of this clonotype. The CDR3 is CASVLAGESHEQFF. The CDR3 region has the DNA TGTGCCAGCGTTCTAGCGGGAGAAAGCCATGAGCAGTTCTTC. This chain connects TRBV5-5 to TRBJ2-1, with 10 bases identical to TRBD2. The germline CDR1 and CDR2 sequences are SGHKS and YYEKEE (reference sequence). With 7 bases clipped from V and 8 bases from J, the junction kept 9 bases outside the gene matches. The CDR3 extends over 14 amino acids.

This clonotype was counted many times. The chain recombines TRBV30 with TRBJ2-3; 7 bases line up with TRBD2. Germline V gene sequence: CDR1 GTSNPN, CDR2 SVGIG (reference sequence). With V trimmed by 5 bases and J by 2 bases, 4 bases remained unmatched. The CDR3 extends over 13 amino acids. CDR3 in DNA: TGTGCCTGGTCGGCGGGAGTCACAGATACGCAGTATTTT. Translating it yields CAWSAGVTDTQYF.

This clonotype showed up just a few times. A read error is possible here, since a much larger clone lies one base away. The chain uses TRBV4-1 and TRBJ2-7; TRBD1 aligns across 8 bases. This CDR3 has 15 amino acids. The V gene's germline CDR1 is MGHRA and CDR2 YSYEKL. After removal of 6 bases from V and 0 bases from J, the junction contained 7 bases not matched to a gene. CDR3 sequence (DNA): TGCGCCAGCAGTAATGACAGGGGATACTCCTACGAGCAGTACTTC. As protein: CASSNDRGYSYEQYF.

Details on this clonotype: This sequence may be a read error, since a much larger clone differs from it by one base. In DNA, the CDR3 is TGTGCCAGCAGCCGACGGAGTAATGAGCAGTTCTTC. Its translation is CASSRRSNEQFF. The V and J genes are TRBV6-1 and TRBJ2-1, with D uncertain. CDR1 is MNHNS, CDR2 SASEGT, per germline. The CDR3 is made up of 12 amino acids. The V and J ends lost 6 bases and 7 bases respectively, with 10 bases between them.

This clonotype was seen many times. The chain is built from TRBV19 and TRBJ2-7; 12 bases map to TRBD2. Per germline, CDR1 LNHDA and CDR2 SQIVND (reference sequence). The CDR3 runs to 15 residues. The V segment lost 1 base and the J segment 7 bases; nucleotides outside the gene matches: 5. The chain's CDR3 is CASSIALAGGVEQYF. The CDR3 nucleotides read TGTGCCAGTAGTATAGCACTAGCGGGAGGAGTGGAGCAGTACTTC.

This clonotype was seen ten or more times. The V and J genes are TRBV9 and TRBJ2-7, with 11 bases aligning to TRBD2. V gave up 4 bases and J gave up 4 bases; unmatched junction bases: 13. The CDR3 covers 17 residues. From germline, CDR1 is SGDLS and CDR2 YYNGEE. In nucleotides, the CDR3 is TGTGCCAGCAGCCCCGGCCCCGTACTAGCGGGAGAGTACGAGCAGTACTTC. As protein: CASSPGPVLAGEYEQYF. The full variable domain, rest sourced from reference TRBV9 and TRBJ2-7, is DSGVTQTPKHLITATGQRVTLRCSPRSGDLSVYWYQQSLDQGLQFLIQYYNGEERAKGNILERFSAQQFPDLHSELNLSSLELGDSALYFCASSPGPVLAGEYEQYFGPGTRLTVT.

This clonotype was seen a handful of times. The chain carries TRBV20-1 and TRBJ2-1, with 9 bases matching TRBD1. The V segment lost 6 bases and the J segment 4 bases; nucleotides outside the gene matches: 10. The CDR3 runs to 15 residues. Looked up from germline, CDR1 is DFQATT and CDR2 is SNEGSKA (reference sequence). The CDR3 sequence: CSATRGQGLYNEQFF. The CDR3 DNA reads as TGCAGTGCCACGCGGGGACAGGGACTTTACAATGAGCAGTTCTTC.

Comments on this clonotype: This may stem from a read error, because a much larger clone lies one nucleotide away. This chain uses TRBV7-9 with TRBJ2-1, with a possible D match to TRBD1 (6 bases). The V gene lost 5 bases and the J gene lost 12 bases, with 23 bases spanning the gap. The CDR3 runs to 15 residues. The germline CDR1 and CDR2 sequences are SEHNR and FQNEAQ (reference sequence). The CDR3 DNA reads as TGTGCCAGCAGCCCAGAGCTGTGGAGAGGGGGATGGCAGTTCTTC. Encoded protein: CASSPELWRGGWQFF.

This clonotype has a handful of counts. The chain links TRBV27 to TRBJ2-7; D is uncertain. CDR1 and CDR2 from the germline V gene are MNHEY and SMNVEV (reference sequence). V was cut by 6 bases and J by 3 bases, with 12 bases left in between. The CDR3 totals 13 residues. CDR3 residues: CASRTYGNYEQYF. The DNA of the CDR3 is TGTGCCAGCAGAACTTACGGTAACTACGAGCAGTACTTC.

V is TRBV12-3 or TRBV12-4 and J is TRBJ2-7; possibly TRBD2 for D (5 bases). V shed 2 bases and J shed 6 bases, with 8 bases lying between them. This CDR3 comprises 12 residues. The CDR3 coding sequence is TGTGCCAGCAGTTTAAGAGGGAGCGAGCAGTACTTC. This codes for CASSLRGSEQYF.